This T cell receptor (beta chain) was sequenced during a study of regulatory T cells in long-lasting Graves disease. Indicated time point: newly diagnosed GD, antithyroid drugs for less than 3 months. From RNA extracted from PBMCs, the TCR library was made. At least ten counts were recorded for this clonotype. CDR3 size: 22 residues. Trimming removed 3 bases from V and 2 bases from J; junction bases left unmatched: 27. Arm-PCR of CDR3 regions and iRepertoire HTBI primers were the basis on which TCR beta libraries were built. Via MiXCR, TCRdb re-called the multiplex PCR reads, giving one row per CDR3 protein. Among hundreds of thousands of distinct CDR3 sequences listed, approximately 16% were seen once. The same specimen was also included in a second study, on T cells in Graves' hyperthyroidism and ophthalmopathy.

The J gene is TRBJ1-2, the V gene TRBV12-3 or TRBV12-4, with 7 bases aligning to TRBD1. This clonotype was obtained from a woman between 40 and 50 years old with Graves disease. The source was peripheral blood mononuclear cells (PBMCs), collected at new diagnosis, from a patient treated with antithyroid drugs. As DNA, the CDR3 is TGTGCCAGCAGTTTTGGGAGAACCTTTACCTGGGGAAAGGGGGCAGCGAACTATGGCTACACCTTC. Translation: CASSFGRTFTWGKGAANYGYTF.